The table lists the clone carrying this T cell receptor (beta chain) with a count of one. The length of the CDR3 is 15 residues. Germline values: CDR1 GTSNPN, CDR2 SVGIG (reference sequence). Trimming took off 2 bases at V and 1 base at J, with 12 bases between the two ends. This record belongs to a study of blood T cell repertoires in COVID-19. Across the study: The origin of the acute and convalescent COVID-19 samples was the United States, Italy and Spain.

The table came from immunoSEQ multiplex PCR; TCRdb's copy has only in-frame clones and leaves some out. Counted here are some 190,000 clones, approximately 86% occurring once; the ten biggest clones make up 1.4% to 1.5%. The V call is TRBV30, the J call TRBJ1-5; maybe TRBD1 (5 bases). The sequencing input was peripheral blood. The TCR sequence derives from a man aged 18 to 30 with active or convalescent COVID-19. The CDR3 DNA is TGTGCCTGGAGTTTTGGGAGGGGCAGCAATCAGCCCCAGCATTTT. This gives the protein CAWSFGRGSNQPQHF.